A single sample is the source of the 28 T cell receptor beta chains below, sequenced in a study of vaccination and CD4 T cells after COVID-19. This sample's treatment: roughly 10-day PBMC culture with coronavirus spike peptide pools or control peptides (ViraFEST assay). Sequenced with the Oncomine TCR Beta short-read assay was DNA taken from cultured CD4+ T cells. TCRdb independently ran MiXCR on the PCR reads; one entry per CDR3 protein. This repertoire shows about 25,000 distinct CDR3 sequences, roughly 50% found once; its top ten account for roughly 6.1%. Antigens for these TCRs are unknown. Sequencing was done on a sample of CD4+ T cells from blood, cultured in vitro. Source of these receptors: a human donor who had recovered from COVID-19.

The chain has TRBV9 and TRBJ1-1; weak D call: TRBD1 (5 bases). Germline values: CDR1 SGDLS, CDR2 YYNGEE. V lost 4 bases and J lost 1, with 20 bases in between. The CDR3 sequence is 17 residues long. This CDR3 reads CASSPKGPSGPNTEAFF. The CDR3 DNA reads as TGTGCCAGCAGCCCCAAGGGACCTTCAGGACCGAACACTGAAGCTTTCTTT. The full variable domain, rest sourced from reference TRBV9 and TRBJ1-1, is DSGVTQTPKHLITATGQRVTLRCSPRSGDLSVYWYQQSLDQGLQFLIQYYNGEERAKGNILERFSAQQFPDLHSELNLSSLELGDSALYFCASSPKGPSGPNTEAFFGQGTRLTVV.

The genes are TRBV30 and TRBJ2-5; TRBD2 agrees at 7 bases. The trim removed 2 bases at V and 3 bases at J, leaving 6 bases unmatched. CDR1 and CDR2 from the germline V gene are GTSNPN and SVGIG (reference sequence). CDR3 length equals 14 residues. This CDR3 is CAWSRGLGEETQYF. The CDR3 DNA is TGTGCCTGGAGTCGCGGACTAGGGGAAGAGACCCAGTACTTC.

This clonotype appeared a few times. The chain combines TRBV27 with TRBJ1-5; the D is unclear. The germline V gene has CDR1 MNHEY and CDR2 SMNVEV (reference sequence). The CDR3 spans 15 residues. The V gene lost 9 bases and the J gene lost 5 bases, with 20 bases spanning the gap. The CDR3 loop is CARVVGGRQDQPQHF. The DNA for the CDR3 is TGTGCCAGGGTGGTGGGAGGTCGTCAGGATCAGCCCCAGCATTTT.

The gene calls are TRBV15 and TRBJ2-7; 11 positions agree with TRBD2. Germline V lookup: CDR1 LNHNV, CDR2 YYDKDF (reference sequence). The V gene end was trimmed by 8 bases and the J gene end by 1 base; junction bases not matched to a gene: 1. The CDR3 runs 13 residues. The CDR3 region has the DNA TGTGCCACCCGGACTAGCGGGTCCTACGAGCAGTACTTC. Its translation is CATRTSGSYEQYF.

This clonotype was seen once. The V call is TRBV5-6, the J call TRBJ1-2, with D possibly matching TRBD1 (5 bases). CDR1 is SGHDT, CDR2 YYEEEE, per germline. Trimming cost V 1 base and J 0 bases, with 13 bases left between them. CDR3 length equals 16 residues. CDR3 sequence reads: CASSLLGTLTNYGYTF. The DNA of the CDR3 is TGTGCCAGCAGCTTGTTAGGGACCCTAACTAACTATGGCTACACCTTC. Drawing the rest from reference TRBV5-6 and TRBJ1-2, the complete variable domain is DAGVTQSPTHLIKTRGQQVTLRCSPKSGHDTVSWYQQALGQGPQFIFQYYEEEERQRGNFPDRFSGHQFPNYSSELNVNALLLGDSALYLCASSLLGTLTNYGYTFGSGTRLTVV.

This chain links TRBV28 with TRBJ1-2; D not resolved. The V end was cut by 5 bases, the J end by 7 bases, with 14 bases between. CDR3 length equals 13 residues. CDR1 and CDR2 (germline): MDHEN, SYDVKM. The CDR3 is CASSQGPRSGYTF. CDR3 in DNA: TGTGCCAGCAGTCAAGGCCCCAGGTCTGGCTACACCTTC.

This clonotype has only a few counts. This chain joins TRBV5-4 and TRBJ1-2; 9 bases fit TRBD1. Germline V CDR1 and CDR2: SGHNT, YYREEE (reference sequence). The CDR3 consists of 14 residues. The junction had 7 bases not matched to a gene; V was cut back by 4 bases and J by 6 bases. The CDR3 sequence is CASSPQGARDGYTF. The CDR3 DNA reads as TGTGCCAGCAGCCCACAGGGGGCAAGGGATGGCTACACCTTC.

This clonotype came up a few times. This chain connects TRBV18 to TRBJ2-5; no clear D. The CDR3 is made up of 13 amino acids. Germline CDR1 is KGHSH and CDR2 is LQKENI. Trimming left V 9 bases short and J 5 bases short, with 16 bases between. This chain's CDR3 is CASSDGVTETQYF. DNA of the CDR3: TGTGCCAGTTCCGACGGAGTCACGGAGACCCAGTACTTC.

This clonotype was observed a single time. V usage is TRBV11-3 and J usage is TRBJ2-2; possibly TRBD1 or TRBD2 for D (6 bases each). The CDR3 consists of 17 residues. Trimming took 5 bases from V and 1 from J, leaving 17 bases between them. Germline CDR1 SGHNT, CDR2 YENEEA. The chain's CDR3 is CASSTPTGGKNTGELFF. CDR3 nucleotides: TGTGCCAGCAGCACACCGACAGGCGGGAAGAACACCGGGGAGCTGTTTTTT.

This rearrangement joins TRBV19 to TRBJ1-6, with 7 bases matching TRBD1. The V segment lost 9 bases and the J segment 3 bases; nucleotides outside the gene matches: 17. The CDR3 runs 18 residues. The germline CDR1 and CDR2 sequences are LNHDA and SQIVND (reference sequence). CDR3 in amino acids: CASRLGTDFSYYNSPLHF. Here the CDR3 DNA reads TGTGCCAGCCGACTCGGGACAGACTTCAGTTACTATAATTCACCCCTCCACTTT.

V is TRBV5-1 and J is TRBJ2-2; maybe TRBD2 (6 bases). This CDR3 comprises 13 residues. Germline CDR1 SGHRS, CDR2 YFSETQ. V was shortened by 4 bases and J by 5 bases, with 9 bases between the two germline ends. The CDR3, as DNA: TGCGCCAGCAGCAGACTAGTTACCGGGGAGCTGTTTTTT. Encoded protein: CASSRLVTGELFF.

This chain uses TRBV18 with TRBJ2-5; D perhaps matches TRBD1 (6 bases). CDR1 KGHSH and CDR2 LQKENI come from the germline V gene. This CDR3 has 14 residues. With 3 bases removed from V and 5 bases from J, the gap between germline ends came to 13 bases. CDR3 protein: CASSPGQQGETQYF. The CDR3 DNA is TGTGCCAGCTCACCGGGCCAACAGGGTGAGACCCAGTACTTC.

In the case of this clonotype: A read error may produce the germline difference seen at one junction end. The chain carries TRBV7-7 and TRBJ2-1; 7 bases match TRBD2. Germline V gene data show CDR1 as SSHAT and CDR2 as FNYEAQ (reference sequence). This CDR3 contains 15 residues. The CDR3 sequence: CASSPHPGGYNEQFF. As DNA, the CDR3 is TGTGCTAGCAGCCCTCACCCGGGAGGCTACAATGAGCAGTTCTTC.

This clonotype was recorded a few times. The chain is built from TRBV27 and TRBJ2-1, with TRBD1 as a possible D gene (6 bases). V was clipped by 2 bases and J by 3 bases, with 8 bases between them. Per the germline V gene, CDR1 is MNHEY and CDR2 is SMNVEV (reference sequence). CDR3 size: 14 residues. As DNA, the CDR3 is TGTGCCAGCAGTTTAAGGGGGTACTACAATGAGCAGTTCTTC. This translates into CASSLRGYYNEQFF.

This clonotype showed up just a few times. This chain joins TRBV6-1 and TRBJ1-6; D may be TRBD1 (6 bases). V dropped 6 bases and J dropped 5 bases, with 14 bases sitting between them. This CDR3 has 15 residues. Germline values: CDR1 MNHNS, CDR2 SASEGT. CDR3 sequence reads: CASSLQGHDNSPLHF. CDR3 coding DNA: TGTGCCAGCAGCCTACAGGGACATGATAATTCACCCCTCCACTTT.

The rearrangement uses TRBV15 and TRBJ1-4; the D is unclear. CDR3 length: 16 amino acids. Germline V gives CDR1 LNHNV, CDR2 YYDKDF (reference sequence). Trimming took 0 bases from V and 8 from J, leaving 16 bases between them. The DNA for the CDR3 is TGTGCCACCAGCAGAGATTTTAGGCAGCGAGAAGAAAAACTGTTTTTT. Amino acid sequence: CATSRDFRQREEKLFF.

This clonotype was seen only a few times. The chain is built from TRBV7-8 and TRBJ2-6; D unclear. This CDR3 spans 14 amino acids. CDR1 and CDR2 from the germline V gene are SGHVS and FQNEAQ. Trimming left V 2 bases short and J 0 bases short, with 2 bases between. CDR3 coding DNA: TGTGCCAGCAGCTTATTCTCTGGGGCCAACGTCCTGACTTTC. Encoded protein: CASSLFSGANVLTF.

This clonotype appeared once. The CDR3 sequence: CASSIMRGALETQYF. The CDR3 DNA is TGTGCCAGTAGTATAATGCGGGGGGCGTTAGAGACCCAGTACTTC. The chain couples TRBV19 to TRBJ2-5; TRBD2 matches 8 bases. The CDR3 consists of 15 residues. V trimming: 2 bases; J trimming: 4 bases; junction bases outside the gene matches: 6. Germline-derived CDR1 and CDR2 are LNHDA and SQIVND (reference sequence).

The chain uses TRBV11-3 and TRBJ1-2, with TRBD1 matching over 8 bases. This CDR3 spans 17 amino acids. CDR1 is SGHNT, CDR2 YENEEA, per germline. V lost 5 bases to trimming and J lost 1 base; unmatched junction nucleotides: 12. In DNA, the CDR3 is TGTGCCAGCAGCCGGGGACATACAGGGGGGGATAACTATGGCTACACCTTC. Translated, it gives CASSRGHTGGDNYGYTF.

The CDR3 spells CATSRDDRAIGYTF. The CDR3 DNA is TGTGCCACCAGCAGAGACGACAGGGCGATCGGCTACACCTTC. This chain links TRBV15 with TRBJ1-2; 7 bases align to TRBD1. The CDR3 totals 14 residues. With V trimmed by 0 bases and J by 8 bases, 6 bases remained unmatched. CDR1 and CDR2 (germline): LNHNV, YYDKDF (reference sequence).

This chain joins TRBV20-1 and TRBJ2-7; TRBD2 matches at 8 bases. The CDR3 covers 15 residues. Germline V gene lookup returns CDR1 DFQATT and CDR2 SNEGSKA (reference sequence). J gave up 2 bases and V 7 bases, and 13 bases lay outside the gene matches. The DNA of the CDR3 is TGCAGTGTGGCGAGCGGGAGTAATGAAGCCTACGAGCAGTACTTC. As protein: CSVASGSNEAYEQYF.

The V call is TRBV7-3, the J call TRBJ2-3, with 9 bases identical to TRBD1. Losses at the gene ends were 5 bases for V and 7 bases for J; bases not matched to a gene: 13. The germline CDR1 and CDR2 sequences are SGHTA and FQGTGA. The CDR3 is 16 residues long. CDR3 sequence (DNA): TGTGCCAGCAGCGAGTTCGGACAGGGGCTTGCAAATACGCAGTATTTT. Its protein product is CASSEFGQGLANTQYF.

The chain employs TRBV6-1 and TRBJ2-5; TRBD2 aligns across 13 bases. The CDR3 totals 15 residues. Unmatched junction bases numbered 5, after V lost 6 bases and J lost 4 bases. Germline CDR1 reads MNHNS; CDR2 reads SASEGT. CDR3 in amino acids: CASSERTSGGETQYF. CDR3 DNA sequence: TGTGCCAGCAGCGAAAGGACTAGCGGGGGAGAGACCCAGTACTTC.

This clonotype occurred a few times. The rearrangement joins TRBV6-5 to TRBJ2-7; D remains ambiguous. The CDR3 has 14 amino acids. V shed 2 bases and J shed 6 bases, with 14 bases lying between them. Per germline, CDR1 MNHEY and CDR2 SVGAGI. CDR3 amino acids: CASSYLPPRREQYF. In DNA form, the CDR3 reads TGTGCCAGCAGTTACCTCCCCCCGAGGCGCGAGCAGTACTTC.

V and J are TRBV27 and TRBJ1-1; D uncertain. V dropped 5 bases and J dropped 0 bases, with 10 bases sitting between them. The CDR3 loop spans 14 amino acids. CDR1 MNHEY and CDR2 SMNVEV come from the germline V gene (reference sequence). CDR3 in amino acids: CASSVPGLNTEAFF. In DNA, the CDR3 is TGTGCCAGCAGTGTACCCGGCTTGAACACTGAAGCTTTCTTT.

The J gene is TRBJ1-5, the V gene TRBV12-3 or TRBV12-4; D not certain. Trimming stripped 5 bases from V and 2 bases from J, with 16 bases between. The length of the CDR3 is 16 residues. The CDR3 DNA follows: TGTGCCAGCAGTCCAGGACGCGGCGGCCGCAATCAGCCCCAGCATTTT. Translated, it gives CASSPGRGGRNQPQHF.

The CDR3 DNA reads TGTGCCAGCAGCGTAACCGGAGCTAACTATGGCTACACCTTC. Its translation: CASSVTGANYGYTF. This sequence joins TRBV9 and TRBJ1-2; D not certain. Trimming removed 1 base from V and 0 bases from J, with 7 bases in between. The CDR3 runs to 14 residues. Germline V gene sequence: CDR1 SGDLS, CDR2 YYNGEE.

The chain employs TRBV2 and TRBJ1-2; 7 bases fit TRBD1. J was trimmed by 6 bases and V by 7 bases; bases with no gene match: 11. This CDR3 has 14 residues. Germline CDR1 is SNHLY and CDR2 is FYNNEI. The CDR3, as DNA: TGTGCCAGCAAACCCCAGGGGGTAGGGAATGGCTACACCTTC. Its protein product is CASKPQGVGNGYTF. The whole variable domain, filled in from reference TRBV2 and TRBJ1-2, reads EPEVTQTPSHQVTQMGQEVILRCVPISNHLYFYWYRQILGQKVEFLVSFYNNEISEKSEIFDDQFSVERPDGSNFTLKIRSTKLEDSAMYFCASKPQGVGNGYTFGSGTRLTVV.